The clone carrying this TCR beta chain is a singleton in its sample. The antigen is unknown. This entry belongs to a study of CD8 T cells in ankylosing spondylitis. Notes on the study in general: A motif of fewer than ten highly homologous TCR beta variants was seen as apparently characteristic of ankylosing spondylitis blood.

The CDR3 runs to 13 residues. V lost 3 bases to trimming and J lost 3 bases, with 8 bases between them. Germline V gene data show CDR1 as SEHNR and CDR2 as FQNEAQ (reference sequence). TCRdb reprocessed the 5' RACE reads via MiXCR and lists one record per CDR3 protein. The sample has about 130,000 distinct CDR3 sequences, about a sixth seen once. The J gene is TRBJ1-1, the V gene TRBV7-9; unclear D gene. This receptor was identified in a male donor with ankylosing spondylitis. What was sequenced was blood, either unsorted or a sorted T cell fraction (not recorded which). The CDR3 coding sequence is TGTGCCAGCAGCTTTACGGACTACACTGAAGCTTTCTTT. It codes for CASSFTDYTEAFF.